Sequencing of this TCR beta chain was carried out in a study of blood T cell repertoires in COVID-19. Whole-study context: The cDNA or gDNA used as material had been derived from T cells, B-cell-depleted T cells, or PBMCs.

This clone was detected once. Methods used by the authors: The assay estimated nucleated cells by amplifying reference gene primers. This table comes from immunoSEQ multiplex PCR, and its TCRdb copy is limited to in-frame clones, with some not included. The V and J calls and clone size were taken over from that table, and D and trimming were inferred from the DNA. In the table there are 95,000 to 150,000 clones, about 83% of which are singletons. This CDR3 comprises 14 residues. Germline-derived CDR1 and CDR2 are MNHEY and SVGAGI. V shed 6 bases and J 3 bases; nucleotides not matched to a gene: 2. Adults between about 18 and 95 years of age took part from 24 US areas. Among Cohort 3 donors, those recovered had two negative PCRs, clearance, or symptom resolution.

The V gene is TRBV6-5, the J gene TRBJ2-2; 9 bases line up with TRBD1. This sequence originates from a woman aged 30 to 39 who had recovered from COVID-19. The specimen sequenced was PBMCs or T cells enriched from blood (not recorded which). This CDR3 is CASRRDRDTGELFF. CDR3 nucleotide sequence: TGTGCCAGCAGACGGGACAGGGACACCGGGGAGCTGTTTTTT.